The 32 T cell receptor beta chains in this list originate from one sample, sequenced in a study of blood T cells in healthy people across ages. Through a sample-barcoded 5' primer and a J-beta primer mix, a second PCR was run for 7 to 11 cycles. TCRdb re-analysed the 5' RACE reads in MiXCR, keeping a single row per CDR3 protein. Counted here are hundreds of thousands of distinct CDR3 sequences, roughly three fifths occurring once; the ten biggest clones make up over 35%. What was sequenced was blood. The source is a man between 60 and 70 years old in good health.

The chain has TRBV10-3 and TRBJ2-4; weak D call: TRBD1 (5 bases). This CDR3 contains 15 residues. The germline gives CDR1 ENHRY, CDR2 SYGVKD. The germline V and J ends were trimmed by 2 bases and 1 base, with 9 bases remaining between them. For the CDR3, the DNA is TGTGCCATCAGTGAGCAACCAGGGGCCAAAAACATTCAGTACTTC. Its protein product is CAISEQPGAKNIQYF.

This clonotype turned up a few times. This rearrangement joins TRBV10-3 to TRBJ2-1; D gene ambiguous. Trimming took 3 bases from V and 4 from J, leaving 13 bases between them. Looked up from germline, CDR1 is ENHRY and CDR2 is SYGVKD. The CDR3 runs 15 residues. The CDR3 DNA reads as TGTGCCATCAGTGATTCGGCGAACCCTTACAATGAGCAGTTCTTC. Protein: CAISDSANPYNEQFF.

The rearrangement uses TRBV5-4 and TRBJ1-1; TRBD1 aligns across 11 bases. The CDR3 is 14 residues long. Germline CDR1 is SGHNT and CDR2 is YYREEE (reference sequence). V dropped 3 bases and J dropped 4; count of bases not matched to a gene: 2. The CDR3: CASSYGTGGTEAFF. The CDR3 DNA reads TGTGCCAGCAGCTACGGGACAGGGGGCACTGAAGCTTTCTTT.

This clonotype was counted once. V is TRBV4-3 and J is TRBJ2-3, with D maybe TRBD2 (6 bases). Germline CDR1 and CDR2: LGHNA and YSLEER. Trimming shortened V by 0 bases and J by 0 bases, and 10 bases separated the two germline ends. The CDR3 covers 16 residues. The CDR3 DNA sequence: TGCGCCAGCAGCCAAGACCCGGGACTTAGCACAGATACGCAGTATTTT. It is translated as CASSQDPGLSTDTQYF.

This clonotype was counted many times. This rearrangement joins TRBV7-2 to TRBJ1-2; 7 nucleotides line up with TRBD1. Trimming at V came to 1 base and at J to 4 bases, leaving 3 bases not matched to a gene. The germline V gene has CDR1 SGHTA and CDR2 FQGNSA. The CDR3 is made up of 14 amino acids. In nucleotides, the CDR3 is TGTGCCAGCAGCTTAGGGACAGGCTCCTATGGCTACACCTTC. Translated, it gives CASSLGTGSYGYTF.

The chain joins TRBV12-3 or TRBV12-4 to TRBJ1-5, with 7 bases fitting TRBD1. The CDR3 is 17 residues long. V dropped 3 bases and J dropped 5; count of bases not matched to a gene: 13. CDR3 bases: TGTGCCAGCAGTTTCGACTTGGGGGGGACAGACCATCAGCCCCAGCATTTT. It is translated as CASSFDLGGTDHQPQHF.

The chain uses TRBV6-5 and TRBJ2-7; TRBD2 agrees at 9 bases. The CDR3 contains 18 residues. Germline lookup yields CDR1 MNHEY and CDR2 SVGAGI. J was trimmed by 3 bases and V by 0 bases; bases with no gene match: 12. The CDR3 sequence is CASSYSGPGASGVYEQYF. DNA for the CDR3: TGTGCCAGCAGTTACTCCGGGCCGGGAGCTAGCGGGGTCTACGAGCAGTACTTC.

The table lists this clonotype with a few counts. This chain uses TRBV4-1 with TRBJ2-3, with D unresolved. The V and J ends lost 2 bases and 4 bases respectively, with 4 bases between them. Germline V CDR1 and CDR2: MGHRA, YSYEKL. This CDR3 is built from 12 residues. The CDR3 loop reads CASSQIADTQYF. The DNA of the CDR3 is TGCGCCAGCAGCCAAATCGCAGATACGCAGTATTTT.

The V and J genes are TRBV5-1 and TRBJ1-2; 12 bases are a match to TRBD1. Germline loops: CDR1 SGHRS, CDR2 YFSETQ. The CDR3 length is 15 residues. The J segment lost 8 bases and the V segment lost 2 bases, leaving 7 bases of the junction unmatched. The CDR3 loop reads CASSFFQGTGGGYTF. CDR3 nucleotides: TGCGCCAGCAGCTTTTTTCAGGGGACAGGGGGCGGCTACACCTTC.

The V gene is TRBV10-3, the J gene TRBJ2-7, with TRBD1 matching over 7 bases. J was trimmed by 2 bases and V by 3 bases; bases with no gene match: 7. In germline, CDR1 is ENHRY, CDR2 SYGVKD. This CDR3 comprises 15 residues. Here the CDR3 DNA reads TGTGCCATCAGTGACCCGGGACAGACTCCCTACGAGCAGTACTTC. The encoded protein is CAISDPGQTPYEQYF.

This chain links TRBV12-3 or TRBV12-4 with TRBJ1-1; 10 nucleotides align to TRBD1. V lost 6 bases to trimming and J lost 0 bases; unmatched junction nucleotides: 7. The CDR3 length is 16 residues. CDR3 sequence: CASSARTGGMNTEAFF. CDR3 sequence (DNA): TGTGCCAGCAGCGCAAGGACAGGGGGGATGAACACTGAAGCTTTCTTT.

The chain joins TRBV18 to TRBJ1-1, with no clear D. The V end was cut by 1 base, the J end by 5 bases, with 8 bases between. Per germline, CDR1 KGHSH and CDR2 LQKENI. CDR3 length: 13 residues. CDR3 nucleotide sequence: TGTGCCAGCTCACCACAGAAGAATACTGAAGCTTTCTTT. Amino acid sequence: CASSPQKNTEAFF.

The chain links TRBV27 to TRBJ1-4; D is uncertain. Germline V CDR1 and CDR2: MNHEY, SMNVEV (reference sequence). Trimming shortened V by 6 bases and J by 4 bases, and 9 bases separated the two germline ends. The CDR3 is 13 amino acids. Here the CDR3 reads CASSRAGNEKLFF. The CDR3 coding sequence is TGTGCCAGCAGCCGAGCCGGTAATGAAAAACTGTTTTTT.

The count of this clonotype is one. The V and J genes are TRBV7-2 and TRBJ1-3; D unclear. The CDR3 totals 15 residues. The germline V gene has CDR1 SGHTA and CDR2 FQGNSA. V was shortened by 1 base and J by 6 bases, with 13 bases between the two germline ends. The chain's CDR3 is CASSLVASAQNTIYF. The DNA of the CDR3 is TGTGCCAGCAGCTTAGTAGCCTCTGCCCAAAACACCATATATTTT.

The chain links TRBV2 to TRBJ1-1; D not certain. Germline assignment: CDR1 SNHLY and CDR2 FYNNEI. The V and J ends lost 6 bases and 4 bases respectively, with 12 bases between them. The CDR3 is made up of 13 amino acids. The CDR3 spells CASRVSEATEAFF. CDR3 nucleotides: TGTGCCAGCAGGGTCTCGGAGGCCACTGAAGCTTTCTTT.

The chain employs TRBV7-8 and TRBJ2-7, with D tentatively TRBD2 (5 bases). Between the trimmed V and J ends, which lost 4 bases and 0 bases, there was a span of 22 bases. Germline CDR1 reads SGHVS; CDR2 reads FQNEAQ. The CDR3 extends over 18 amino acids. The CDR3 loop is CASSYPATEGDSSYEQYF. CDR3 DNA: TGTGCCAGCAGCTACCCAGCCACAGAGGGAGATTCCTCCTACGAGCAGTACTTC.

This chain's CDR3 is CASSDLRNNEQFF. The CDR3 DNA reads as TGTGCCAGCAGTGACCTCCGGAACAATGAGCAGTTCTTC. This chain uses TRBV2 with TRBJ2-1; D gene ambiguous. The CDR3 runs 13 residues. CDR1 and CDR2 (germline): SNHLY, FYNNEI. Trimming shortened V by 3 bases and J by 5 bases, and 8 bases separated the two germline ends.

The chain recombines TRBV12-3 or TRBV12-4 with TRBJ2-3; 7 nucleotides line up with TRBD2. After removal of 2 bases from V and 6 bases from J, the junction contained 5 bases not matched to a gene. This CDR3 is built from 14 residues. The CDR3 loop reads CASSLWPGGDTQYF. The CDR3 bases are TGTGCCAGCAGTTTATGGCCCGGGGGGGATACGCAGTATTTT.

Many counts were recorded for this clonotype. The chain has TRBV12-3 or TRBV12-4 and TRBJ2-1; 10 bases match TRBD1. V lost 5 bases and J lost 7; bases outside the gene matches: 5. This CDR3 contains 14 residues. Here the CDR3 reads CASSPGQGRNEQFF. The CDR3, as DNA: TGTGCCAGCAGTCCGGGACAGGGGAGGAATGAGCAGTTCTTC.

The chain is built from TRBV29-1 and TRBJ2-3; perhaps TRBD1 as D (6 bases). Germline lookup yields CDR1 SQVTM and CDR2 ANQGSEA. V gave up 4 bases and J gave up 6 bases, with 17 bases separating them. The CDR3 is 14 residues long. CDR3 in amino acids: CSVAPGALGDTQYF. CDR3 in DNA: TGCAGCGTTGCCCCAGGGGCCCTGGGGGATACGCAGTATTTT.

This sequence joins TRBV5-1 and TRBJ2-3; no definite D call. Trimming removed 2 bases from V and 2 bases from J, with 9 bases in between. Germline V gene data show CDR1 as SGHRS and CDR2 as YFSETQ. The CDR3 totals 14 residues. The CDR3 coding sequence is TGCGCCAGCAGCTTACGCCACTACACAGATACGCAGTATTTT. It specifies CASSLRHYTDTQYF.

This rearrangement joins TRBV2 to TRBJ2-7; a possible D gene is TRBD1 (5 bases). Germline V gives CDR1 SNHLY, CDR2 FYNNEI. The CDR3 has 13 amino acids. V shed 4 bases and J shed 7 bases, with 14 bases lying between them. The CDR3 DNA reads TGTGCCAGCAGTGGGACACCAAGTGGGGAGCAGTACTTC. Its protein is CASSGTPSGEQYF.

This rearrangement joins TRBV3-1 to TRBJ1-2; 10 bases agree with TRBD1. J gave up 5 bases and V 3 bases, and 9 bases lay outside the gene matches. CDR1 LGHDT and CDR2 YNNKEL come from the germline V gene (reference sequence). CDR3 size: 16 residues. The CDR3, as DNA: TGTGCCAGCAGCCAGGACCTGCTGGGACAGGGGTATGGCTACACCTTC. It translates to CASSQDLLGQGYGYTF.

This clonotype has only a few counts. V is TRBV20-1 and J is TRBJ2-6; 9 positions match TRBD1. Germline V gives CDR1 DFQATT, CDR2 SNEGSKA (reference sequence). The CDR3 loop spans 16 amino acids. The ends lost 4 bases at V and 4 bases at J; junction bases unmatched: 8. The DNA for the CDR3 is TGCAGTGCTAACCGGGACAGGGTTTCCGGGGCCAACGTCCTGACTTTC. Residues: CSANRDRVSGANVLTF.

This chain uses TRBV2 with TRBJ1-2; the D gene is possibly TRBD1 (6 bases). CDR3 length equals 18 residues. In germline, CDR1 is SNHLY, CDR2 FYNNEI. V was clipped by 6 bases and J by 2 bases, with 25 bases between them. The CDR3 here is CASRPWGTQGLHNYGYTF. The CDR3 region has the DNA TGTGCCAGCAGACCCTGGGGGACACAGGGCCTGCACAACTATGGCTACACCTTC.

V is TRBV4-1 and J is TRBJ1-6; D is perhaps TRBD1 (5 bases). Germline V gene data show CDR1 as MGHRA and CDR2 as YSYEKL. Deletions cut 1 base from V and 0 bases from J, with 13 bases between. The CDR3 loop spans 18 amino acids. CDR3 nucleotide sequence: TGCGCCAGCAGCCAAGGGGACCCAGGCCGCTCCTATAATTCACCCCTCCACTTT. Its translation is CASSQGDPGRSYNSPLHF.

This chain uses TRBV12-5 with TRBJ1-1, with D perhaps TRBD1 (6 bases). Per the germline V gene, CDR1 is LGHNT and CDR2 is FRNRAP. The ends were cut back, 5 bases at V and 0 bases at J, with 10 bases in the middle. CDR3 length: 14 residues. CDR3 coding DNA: TGTGCTAGTGGTCCCAGGGGCGTGAACACTGAAGCTTTCTTT. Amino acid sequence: CASGPRGVNTEAFF.

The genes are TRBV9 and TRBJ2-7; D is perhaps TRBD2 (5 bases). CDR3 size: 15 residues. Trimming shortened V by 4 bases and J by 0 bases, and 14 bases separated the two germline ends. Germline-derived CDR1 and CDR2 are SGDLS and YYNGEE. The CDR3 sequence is CASSPRASGSYEQYF. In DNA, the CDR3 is TGTGCCAGCAGCCCGAGGGCCTCTGGCTCCTACGAGCAGTACTTC.

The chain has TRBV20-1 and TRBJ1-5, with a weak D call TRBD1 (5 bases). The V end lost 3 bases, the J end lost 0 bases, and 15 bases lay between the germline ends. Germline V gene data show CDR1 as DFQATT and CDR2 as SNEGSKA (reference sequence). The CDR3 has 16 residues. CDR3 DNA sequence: TGCAGTGCTAGCCCCCCGACAGCTTATAGCAATCAGCCCCAGCATTTT. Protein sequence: CSASPPTAYSNQPQHF.

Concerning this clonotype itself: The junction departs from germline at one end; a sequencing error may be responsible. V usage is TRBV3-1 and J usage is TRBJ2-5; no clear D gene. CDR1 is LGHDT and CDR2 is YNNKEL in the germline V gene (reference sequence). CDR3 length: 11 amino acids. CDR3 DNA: TGTGCCAGCAGCCTAACAGAGATCCAGTACTTC. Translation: CASSLTEIQYF.

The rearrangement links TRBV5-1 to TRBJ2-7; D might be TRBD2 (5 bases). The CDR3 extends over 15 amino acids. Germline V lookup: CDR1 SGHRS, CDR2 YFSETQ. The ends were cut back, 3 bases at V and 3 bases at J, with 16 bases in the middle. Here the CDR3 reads CASSSDRWEHYEQYF. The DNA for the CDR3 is TGCGCCAGCAGCTCGGACCGGTGGGAGCACTACGAGCAGTACTTC.

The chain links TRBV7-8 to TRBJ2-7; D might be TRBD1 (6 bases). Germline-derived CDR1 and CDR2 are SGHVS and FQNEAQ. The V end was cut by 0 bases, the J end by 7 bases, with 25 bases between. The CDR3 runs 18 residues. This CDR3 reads CASSLASPKGVLSREQYF. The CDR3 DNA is TGTGCCAGCAGCTTAGCATCCCCCAAGGGGGTTTTGTCGAGGGAGCAGTACTTC.